This T cell receptor beta chain was sequenced during a study of a mutant IDH1 vaccine in newly diagnosed glioma. Across the study: At week 35 came visit V12, and visit V13 followed at week 47.

Germline CDR1 is LNHDA and CDR2 is SQIVND (reference sequence). The CDR3 contains 15 residues. V was pared by 6 bases and J by 0 bases, with 9 bases between. Sequencing used immunoSEQ multiplex PCR; TCRdb keeps in-frame clones, though not all of them. The sample records some 60,000 clones, around 83% being singletons. The time point was: week 47, end of study. Vaccinated patients received 300 ug of mutant IDH1 20-mer peptide per dose, with topical imiquimod. About this clone itself: What it recognizes is unknown.

The TCR was taken from a man aged 30 to 39 with glioma. This chain links TRBV19 with TRBJ2-6, with D unclear. The material was PBMCs, obtained from a glioma patient whose treatment included an IDH1 peptide vaccine. The chain's CDR3 is CASSLGDSGANVLTF. DNA of the CDR3: TGTGCCAGTAGCCTCGGAGACTCTGGGGCCAACGTCCTGACTTTC. Combining the CDR3 with reference TRBV19 and TRBJ2-6 gives the whole variable domain DGGITQSPKYLFRKEGQNVTLSCEQNLNHDAMYWYRQDPGQGLRLIYYSQIVNDFQKGDIAEGYSVSREKKESFPLTVTSAQKNPTAFYLCASSLGDSGANVLTFGAGSRLTVL.